The 8 T cell receptor beta chains reported below all come from one sample, sequenced in a study of cytomegalovirus exposure and HLA in healthy donors. The primer mix had 60 Vbeta and 13 Jbeta primers. TCRdb keeps only in-frame clones here, not all; method: immunoSEQ multiplex PCR. The table includes approximately 90,000 clones, about 78% detected once. Sequenced material: PBMCs. These receptors came from a man aged 35 to 55 in good health and CMV-seronegative.

The rearrangement joins TRBV6-1 to TRBJ1-1; TRBD1 might be the D (5 bases). Per the germline V gene, CDR1 is MNHNS and CDR2 is SASEGT. V dropped 2 bases and J dropped 10 bases, with 11 bases sitting between them. The length of the CDR3 is 12 residues. The CDR3 reads CASSELYQGAFF. CDR3 bases: TGTGCCAGCAGTGAACTGTATCAGGGAGCTTTCTTT.

The genes are TRBV6-1 and TRBJ2-1, with a weak D call TRBD1 (6 bases). Trimming removed 5 bases at V and 5 bases at J, with 16 bases between. Germline V CDR1 and CDR2: MNHNS, SASEGT. The CDR3 has 15 residues. CDR3: CASSSRTVLHNEQFF. The CDR3 DNA sequence: TGTGCCAGCAGTAGCCGGACAGTGCTTCACAATGAGCAGTTCTTC.

This clone was seen only a few times. This chain joins TRBV7-9 and TRBJ2-1; 10 bases fit TRBD2. V shed 1 base and J 4 bases; nucleotides not matched to a gene: 13. This CDR3 region has 19 residues. Germline V gene lookup returns CDR1 SEHNR and CDR2 FQNEAQ (reference sequence). CDR3 DNA sequence: TGTGCCAGCAGCTTAGTACCGCGGGCTAGCGGGAGTGGGTACAATGAGCAGTTCTTC. The encoded protein is CASSLVPRASGSGYNEQFF.

V usage is TRBV14 and J usage is TRBJ2-1; TRBD2 agrees at 10 bases. V dropped 4 bases and J dropped 4; count of bases not matched to a gene: 1. The CDR3 extends over 14 amino acids. Germline CDR1 SGHDN, CDR2 FVKESK. CDR3 protein: CASSLLAGYNEQFF. In nucleotides, the CDR3 is TGTGCCAGCAGCCTACTAGCGGGGTACAATGAGCAGTTCTTC.

The rearrangement joins TRBV5-1 to TRBJ2-1, with D perhaps TRBD2 (5 bases). The V gene lost 5 bases and the J gene lost 14 bases, with 14 bases spanning the gap. CDR3 length: 11 residues. Germline CDR1 SGHRS, CDR2 YFSETQ. CDR3 protein: CASSYEGGEFF. The CDR3 DNA sequence: TGCGCCAGCAGTTACGAGGGCGGAGAGTTCTTC. Drawing the rest from reference TRBV5-1 and TRBJ2-1, the complete variable domain is KAGVTQTPRYLIKTRGQQVTLSCSPISGHRSVSWYQQTPGQGLQFLFEYFSETQRNKGNFPGRFSGRQFSNSRSEMNVSTLELGDSALYLCASSYEGGEFFGPGTRLTVL.

This chain links TRBV5-4 with TRBJ2-1; 10 nucleotides agree with TRBD2. The V segment lost 2 bases and the J segment 8 bases; nucleotides outside the gene matches: 7. Germline CDR1 and CDR2: SGHNT and YYREEE (reference sequence). The CDR3 extends over 15 amino acids. DNA for the CDR3: TGTGCCAGCAGCTTTGCTAGCGGGGGAGGAGATGAGCAGTTCTTC. Residues: CASSFASGGGDEQFF.

The chain couples TRBV19 to TRBJ2-6; D ambiguous. CDR3 length: 13 amino acids. In germline, CDR1 is LNHDA, CDR2 SQIVND (reference sequence). V was clipped by 3 bases and J by 4 bases, with 4 bases between them. The CDR3 bases are TGTGCCAGTAGTATTATAGGGGCCAACGTCCTGACTTTC. It encodes CASSIIGANVLTF.

This rearrangement joins TRBV5-1 to TRBJ1-5; 7 bases agree with TRBD1. V shed 4 bases, J shed 1 base, and the junction held 2 bases outside the gene matches. This CDR3 is built from 14 residues. In germline, CDR1 is SGHRS, CDR2 YFSETQ. The DNA of the CDR3 is TGCGCCAGCAGCACAGGGGACAGCAATCAGCCCCAGCATTTT. Its protein product is CASSTGDSNQPQHF.